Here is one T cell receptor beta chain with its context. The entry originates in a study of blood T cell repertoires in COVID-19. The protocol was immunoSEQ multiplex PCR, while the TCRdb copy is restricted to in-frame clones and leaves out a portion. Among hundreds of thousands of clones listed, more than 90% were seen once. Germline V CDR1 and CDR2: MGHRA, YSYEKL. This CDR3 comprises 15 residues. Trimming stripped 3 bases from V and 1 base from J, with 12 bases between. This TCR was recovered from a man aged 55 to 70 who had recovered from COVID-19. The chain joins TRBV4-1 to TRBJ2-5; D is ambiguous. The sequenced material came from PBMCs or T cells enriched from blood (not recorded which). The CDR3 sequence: CASSHLGQVQETQYF. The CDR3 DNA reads TGCGCCAGCAGCCATCTTGGGCAGGTCCAAGAGACCCAGTACTTC.